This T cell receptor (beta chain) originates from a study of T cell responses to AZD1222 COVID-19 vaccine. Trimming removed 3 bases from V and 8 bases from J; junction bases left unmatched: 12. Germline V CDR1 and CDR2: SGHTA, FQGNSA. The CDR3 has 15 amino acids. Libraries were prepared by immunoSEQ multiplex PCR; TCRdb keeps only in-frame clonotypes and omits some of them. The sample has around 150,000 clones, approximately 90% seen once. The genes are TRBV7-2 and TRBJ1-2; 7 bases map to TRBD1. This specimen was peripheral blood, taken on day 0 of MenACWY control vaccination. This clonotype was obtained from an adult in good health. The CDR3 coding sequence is TGTGCCAGCAGCTTCCCCTTTGGACAGGTGGGGGGCTACACCTTC. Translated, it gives CASSFPFGQVGGYTF.